What follows describes a single T cell receptor beta chain. Its antigen is currently unknown. The data were taken from a study of memory CD4+ T cells and cytomegalovirus serostatus. Overall study results and limits: Repertoires predicted CMV serostatus with median bootstrapped AUC of about 0.96. The CMV-associated TCR signature appears largely within the CD4+ memory repertoire. CD4+ memory repertoires contained about two fifths of the 164 reported CMV TCRbeta sequences.

The V and J ends lost 9 bases and 5 bases, in that order; junction bases with no gene match: 8. This CDR3 has 14 amino acids. Germline CDR1 and CDR2: MNHNS and SASEGT. Single viable CD3+CD4+CD8-CD45RO+ cells were sorted as the memory CD4+ T cells. CD4+ T cells were isolated by positive magnetic selection. Profiling relied on immunoSEQ multiplex PCR, and the TCRdb table lists in-frame clones only, not all of them. The sample carries about 45,000 clones, over 65% recorded once. The sequence was collected from an adult in good health and CMV-seronegative. The sample taken for sequencing was memory CD4+ T cells from blood. The chain couples TRBV6-1 to TRBJ1-1; 11 nucleotides agree with TRBD1. The CDR3 is CASRTDRGLTEAFF. The CDR3 region has the DNA TGTGCCAGTCGGACGGACAGGGGGCTTACTGAAGCTTTCTTT.